This T cell receptor (beta chain) was documented in a study of blood T cell repertoires in COVID-19. Study in general: Italy, Spain and the United States were the sources of the convalescent and acute COVID-19 samples. PBMCs, B-cell-depleted T cells, or T cells were the source of the cDNA or gDNA that made up the material.

In the original analysis: Scientists estimated how many nucleated cells there were by amplifying reference gene primers. Generated by immunoSEQ multiplex PCR, the TCRdb table keeps only in-frame clones and is missing some. D and trimming were read from the DNA, whereas the V and J calls and clone size are those reported in that table. The sample holds about 130,000 clones, approximately 80% seen once. V was trimmed by 2 bases and J by 6 bases, leaving 18 bases between them. Per germline, CDR1 SGHDT and CDR2 YYEEEE. The CDR3 runs 16 residues. The gene calls are TRBV5-6 and TRBJ2-1; D perhaps matches TRBD2 (5 bases). The clonotype originates from a man aged 60 to 75 who had recovered from COVID-19. The sample comprised peripheral blood. Here the CDR3 reads CASSLNLALGINEQFF. CDR3 sequence (DNA): TGTGCCAGCAGCTTAAACCTAGCCCTCGGGATCAATGAGCAGTTCTTC. Supplemented by reference TRBV5-6 and TRBJ2-1, the full variable domain reads DAGVTQSPTHLIKTRGQQVTLRCSPKSGHDTVSWYQQALGQGPQFIFQYYEEEERQRGNFPDRFSGHQFPNYSSELNVNALLLGDSALYLCASSLNLALGINEQFFGPGTRLTVL.